The 29 T cell receptor beta chains reported below all come from one sample, sequenced in a study of vaccination and CD4 T cells after COVID-19. The antigens of these receptors remain unknown. The Oncomine TCR Beta short-read assay sequenced DNA from cultured CD4+ T cells. TCRdb used MiXCR to reprocess the PCR reads, holding one entry per CDR3 protein. The sample includes roughly 8,700 distinct CDR3 sequences, 20% to 25% seen only once; the top ten take less than 25%. This sample's treatment: roughly 10-day PBMC culture with coronavirus spike peptide pools or control peptides (ViraFEST assay). Sample: cultured CD4+ T cells from blood. The receptors come from a human donor with COVID-19.

The chain combines TRBV6-4 with TRBJ2-3; 14 nucleotides line up with TRBD2. Trimming took 0 bases from V and 4 from J; bases not matched to a gene: 0. Germline loops: CDR1 MRHNA, CDR2 SNTAGT. This CDR3 contains 16 residues. The CDR3 spells CASSDSTSGGADTQYF. The CDR3 coding sequence is TGTGCCAGCAGTGACTCGACTAGCGGGGGGGCAGATACGCAGTATTTT.

This sequence joins TRBV4-2 and TRBJ1-6; TRBD1 matches 7 bases. The germline gives CDR1 LGHNA, CDR2 YNFKEQ. J gave up 6 bases and V 0 bases, and 11 bases lay outside the gene matches. This CDR3 contains 18 residues. As DNA, the CDR3 is TGTGCCAGCAGCCAAGACAATTGGGACAGCCTCTCTAATTCACCCCTCCACTTT. This translates into CASSQDNWDSLSNSPLHF.

This clonotype was seen a handful of times. The chain couples TRBV6-2 or TRBV6-3 to TRBJ1-5; TRBD1 matches at 9 bases. CDR1 MNHEY and CDR2 SVGEGT come from the germline V gene. There are 16 residues in the CDR3. V lost 4 bases, J lost 2 bases, and 6 bases stayed unmatched. CDR3 nucleotide sequence: TGTGCCAGCAGTTTACGGGACAGGGTTGGCAATCAGCCCCAGCATTTT. This codes for CASSLRDRVGNQPQHF.

V gene TRBV5-4 combines with J gene TRBJ2-5; 9 nucleotides match TRBD1. The junction had 6 bases not matched to a gene; V was cut back by 5 bases and J by 1 base. The CDR3 covers 15 residues. Germline CDR1 reads SGHNT; CDR2 reads YYREEE (reference sequence). The CDR3 nucleotides are TGTGCCAGCAGGCCACAGGGGGCCAGCCAAGAGACCCAGTACTTC. Translation gives CASRPQGASQETQYF.

The rearrangement links TRBV6-4 to TRBJ2-5; D may be TRBD2 (7 bases). Trimming left V 4 bases short and J 1 base short, with 16 bases between. The CDR3 has 16 residues. Germline CDR1 is MRHNA and CDR2 is SNTAGT. The chain's CDR3 is CASSGGRGVPQETQYF. The CDR3 nucleotides are TGTGCCAGCAGTGGAGGGAGGGGGGTACCCCAAGAGACCCAGTACTTC.

This clonotype was counted only a few times. J is TRBJ2-5 and V is TRBV7-2; 8 positions agree with TRBD1. This CDR3 contains 14 residues. V lost 5 bases to trimming and J lost 3 bases; unmatched junction nucleotides: 5. Germline V gene lookup returns CDR1 SGHTA and CDR2 FQGNSA. The CDR3: CASSKDRAEETQYF. The CDR3 DNA reads as TGTGCCAGCAGCAAGGACAGGGCAGAAGAGACCCAGTACTTC.

This sequence joins TRBV4-3 and TRBJ2-7; tentatively, D is TRBD1 or TRBD2 (6 bases each). The V gene's germline CDR1 is LGHNA and CDR2 YSLEER. This CDR3 is built from 12 residues. Between the trimmed V and J ends, which lost 5 bases and 6 bases, there was a span of 11 bases. Here the CDR3 DNA reads TGCGCCAGCAGCGGAGGGGGTGTCGAGCAGTACTTC. As protein: CASSGGGVEQYF.

The chain couples TRBV6-1 to TRBJ2-3; no definite D call. Germline assignment: CDR1 MNHNS and CDR2 SASEGT. V gave up 6 bases and J gave up 2 bases, with 6 bases separating them. The CDR3 is 12 amino acids. CDR3 protein: CASRTDTDTQYF. The CDR3 DNA reads TGTGCCAGCAGAACAGACACAGATACGCAGTATTTT.

The table lists this clonotype with a few counts. The CDR3 sequence: CASSYDAGGTGYTF. CDR3 nucleotides: TGTGCCAGCAGTTATGATGCAGGGGGGACCGGCTACACCTTC. This chain connects TRBV6-5 to TRBJ1-2; 7 bases match TRBD1. The ends lost 3 bases at V and 8 bases at J; junction bases unmatched: 9. This CDR3 comprises 14 residues. The germline V gene encodes CDR1 MNHEY and CDR2 SVGAGI.

The chain combines TRBV15 with TRBJ1-4; the D is unclear. The ends were cut back, 0 bases at V and 6 bases at J, with 14 bases in the middle. The length of the CDR3 is 16 residues. CDR1 and CDR2 (germline): LNHNV, YYDKDF (reference sequence). As DNA, the CDR3 is TGTGCCACCAGCAGAGACCCTGGAGGGAATTATGAAAAACTGTTTTTT. This translates into CATSRDPGGNYEKLFF.

The J gene is TRBJ2-3, the V gene TRBV27; a weak D match, TRBD1 (5 bases). There are 14 residues in the CDR3. V was shortened by 5 bases and J by 0 bases, with 9 bases between the two germline ends. Germline V gives CDR1 MNHEY, CDR2 SMNVEV (reference sequence). The CDR3 nucleotides are TGTGCCAGCAGTCGCGACAGAAGCACAGATACGCAGTATTTT. It codes for CASSRDRSTDTQYF.

Here the CDR3 reads CASSREQKAGANVLTF. The CDR3 nucleotides are TGTGCCAGCAGCCGAGAGCAGAAGGCTGGGGCCAACGTCCTGACTTTC. This sequence joins TRBV4-2 and TRBJ2-6; D is unresolved. Trimming removed 4 bases from V and 2 bases from J, with 12 bases in between. The CDR3 runs 16 residues. CDR1 and CDR2 (germline): LGHNA, YNFKEQ.

In DNA, the CDR3 is TGCGCCAGCTTCCCCCCGGGGGACACCGACTCCTACAATGAGCAGTTCTTC. Protein sequence: CASFPPGDTDSYNEQFF. The V gene is TRBV5-1, the J gene TRBJ2-1; the D gene could be TRBD1 or TRBD2 (6 bases each). V was cut by 7 bases and J by 0 bases, with 20 bases left in between. This CDR3 is 17 amino acids long. The germline V gene encodes CDR1 SGHRS and CDR2 YFSETQ.

V is TRBV2 and J is TRBJ1-5, with D possibly matching TRBD1 (6 bases). Germline V CDR1 and CDR2: SNHLY, FYNNEI. The CDR3 spans 16 residues. With 2 bases removed from V and 1 base from J, the gap between germline ends came to 12 bases. As DNA, the CDR3 is TGTGCCAGCAGTGAAATCCGACAGGCAAGCAATCAGCCCCAGCATTTT. Translation: CASSEIRQASNQPQHF.

Concerning this clonotype itself: A junction end diverges from the germline sequence, so it may reflect a read error. This chain links TRBV28 with TRBJ2-5, with D perhaps TRBD2 (7 bases). The CDR3 runs to 16 residues. Germline V CDR1 and CDR2: MDHEN, SYDVKM. As DNA, the CDR3 is TGTGTCAGCAGTTTTCGGTCCGCGGGGGCCGTGGGGACCCAGTACTTC. Encoded protein: CVSSFRSAGAVGTQYF.

The chain employs TRBV18 and TRBJ2-5, with D perhaps TRBD2 (6 bases). The CDR3 has 14 amino acids. The V and J ends lost 6 bases and 4 bases respectively, with 15 bases between them. CDR1 and CDR2 from the germline V gene are KGHSH and LQKENI. The CDR3 DNA reads as TGTGCCAGCTCTCCAACTAGCCGTGTAGAGACCCAGTACTTC. Encoded protein: CASSPTSRVETQYF.

This clonotype ranks as medium-sized. This chain links TRBV15 with TRBJ1-1, with 9 bases identical to TRBD1. The CDR3 loop spans 16 amino acids. Per the germline V gene, CDR1 is LNHNV and CDR2 is YYDKDF (reference sequence). V lost 2 bases to trimming and J lost 6 bases; unmatched junction nucleotides: 10. DNA of the CDR3: TGTGCCACCAGCAGACCGGGACAGGGCTTATTAGCTGAAGCTTTCTTT. Translation gives CATSRPGQGLLAEAFF.

There are a few counts of this clonotype. The chain uses TRBV24-1 and TRBJ2-2; 7 positions agree with TRBD1. The germline V gene encodes CDR1 KGHDR and CDR2 SFDVKD. J lost 0 bases, V lost 6 bases, and 6 bases had no gene match. This CDR3 spans 16 amino acids. The chain's CDR3 is CATSPGGNSNTGELFF. The DNA for the CDR3 is TGTGCCACCAGTCCAGGGGGAAATTCGAACACCGGGGAGCTGTTTTTT.

This clonotype came up a few times. The chain has TRBV19 and TRBJ1-6, with TRBD1 matching 9 bases. From germline, CDR1 is LNHDA and CDR2 SQIVND (reference sequence). The J segment lost 6 bases and the V segment lost 7 bases, leaving 10 bases of the junction unmatched. The CDR3 is made up of 16 amino acids. CDR3 protein: CASISMDRGPNSPLHF. The CDR3 bases are TGTGCCAGTATCTCTATGGACAGGGGCCCTAATTCACCCCTCCACTTT. The full variable domain, its missing parts supplied by reference TRBV19 and TRBJ1-6, is DGGITQSPKYLFRKEGQNVTLSCEQNLNHDAMYWYRQDPGQGLRLIYYSQIVNDFQKGDIAEGYSVSREKKESFPLTVTSAQKNPTAFYLCASISMDRGPNSPLHFGNGTRLTVT.

The rearrangement links TRBV7-9 to TRBJ1-5, with D possibly being TRBD1 (6 bases). The V gene's germline CDR1 is SEHNR and CDR2 FQNEAQ (reference sequence). Deletions cut 11 bases from V and 2 bases from J, with 13 bases between. The CDR3 contains 13 residues. The CDR3 protein is CASGASGNQPQHF. The CDR3 nucleotides are TGTGCCTCGGGGGCGTCGGGCAATCAGCCCCAGCATTTT.

The chain recombines TRBV19 with TRBJ1-4, with 7 bases matching TRBD1. The CDR3 length is 13 residues. The V and J ends lost 4 bases and 7 bases, in that order; junction bases with no gene match: 3. Germline CDR1 is LNHDA and CDR2 is SQIVND (reference sequence). The CDR3 nucleotides are TGTGCCAGTAGTACGAACAGGGGTGAAAAACTGTTTTTT. Translated, it gives CASSTNRGEKLFF.

V gene TRBV28 combines with J gene TRBJ2-7; the match to TRBD1 covers 7 bases. V lost 3 bases, J lost 0 bases, and 2 bases stayed unmatched. Germline assignment: CDR1 MDHEN and CDR2 SYDVKM. This CDR3 has 14 residues. CDR3 coding DNA: TGTGCCAGCAGTTTGCCAGGGGGCTCCTACGAGCAGTACTTC. This gives the protein CASSLPGGSYEQYF.

The chain carries TRBV4-3 and TRBJ1-1, with D unresolved. This CDR3 comprises 14 residues. Trimming removed 4 bases from V and 6 bases from J, with 15 bases in between. Per the germline V gene, CDR1 is LGHNA and CDR2 is YSLEER. CDR3 protein: CASSPRLGFAEAFF. CDR3 nucleotide sequence: TGCGCCAGCAGCCCGCGGCTGGGGTTCGCTGAAGCTTTCTTT.

This clonotype is deemed medium-sized. The chain links TRBV6-1 to TRBJ1-5; D is unresolved. The V and J ends lost 4 bases and 1 base respectively, with 11 bases between them. Germline V gene sequence: CDR1 MNHNS, CDR2 SASEGT. The CDR3 length is 15 residues. The CDR3 is CASSGPRGSNQPQHF. CDR3 nucleotide sequence: TGTGCCAGCAGTGGTCCCCGGGGAAGCAATCAGCCCCAGCATTTT.

CDR3 in amino acids: CSAPGQGNTIYF. Here the CDR3 DNA reads TGCAGTGCTCCGGGACAGGGAAACACCATATATTTT. The rearrangement links TRBV20-1 to TRBJ1-3, with 7 bases matching TRBD1. The CDR3 contains 12 residues. J lost 4 bases, V lost 5 bases, and 2 bases had no gene match. Germline V gene data show CDR1 as DFQATT and CDR2 as SNEGSKA (reference sequence).

This clonotype ranks as medium-sized. This chain links TRBV20-1 with TRBJ1-5; D is possibly TRBD1 (6 bases). Germline V CDR1 and CDR2: DFQATT, SNEGSKA (reference sequence). With 2 bases removed from V and 1 base from J, the gap between germline ends came to 12 bases. This CDR3 comprises 15 residues. CDR3 protein: CSARSWGASNQPQHF. The CDR3 DNA sequence: TGCAGTGCTAGATCATGGGGGGCGAGCAATCAGCCCCAGCATTTT.

This clonotype was recorded a few times. The V call is TRBV19, the J call TRBJ2-7; D remains unclear. Germline lookup yields CDR1 LNHDA and CDR2 SQIVND (reference sequence). Trimming removed 7 bases at V and 3 bases at J, with 10 bases between. The CDR3 totals 12 residues. The CDR3 protein is CASIGPHYEQYF. Here the CDR3 DNA reads TGTGCCAGTATAGGGCCCCACTACGAGCAGTACTTC.

This rearrangement joins TRBV19 to TRBJ1-5, with D unclear. Germline V gene sequence: CDR1 LNHDA, CDR2 SQIVND (reference sequence). Trimming took off 3 bases at V and 5 bases at J, with 14 bases between the two ends. This CDR3 region has 15 residues. The CDR3: CASSIASSGHQPQHF. CDR3 nucleotides: TGTGCCAGTAGTATCGCCTCGTCCGGCCATCAGCCCCAGCATTTT.

The chain has TRBV7-8 and TRBJ2-2, with D perhaps TRBD2 (7 bases). The CDR3 runs to 16 residues. The germline gives CDR1 SGHVS, CDR2 FQNEAQ. The V end lost 8 bases, the J end lost 0 bases, and 16 bases lay between the germline ends. The CDR3 spells CASDPRGGANTGELFF. In DNA, the CDR3 is TGTGCCAGCGATCCAAGGGGGGGGGCGAACACCGGGGAGCTGTTTTTT.